The 9 T cell receptor beta chains presented below share a single source sample, sequenced in a study of T cell changes during pregnancy in multiple sclerosis. Profiling relied on immunoSEQ multiplex PCR, and the TCRdb table lists in-frame clones only, not all of them. The sample shows 65,000 to 80,000 clones, just over 90% of them seen only once. Source: CD4+ T cells from peripheral blood mononuclear cells, taken before pregnancy. These receptors were obtained from a female donor with multiple sclerosis, enrolled in a pregnancy study.

The gene calls are TRBV28 and TRBJ1-5, with 7 bases lining up with TRBD1. CDR1 and CDR2 (germline): MDHEN, SYDVKM. The CDR3 loop spans 15 amino acids. Germline trimming cut 2 bases from V and 3 bases from J; bases unmatched to any gene: 4. CDR3: CASSLQTGINQPQHF. DNA of the CDR3: TGTGCCAGCAGTTTACAGACAGGGATCAATCAGCCCCAGCATTTT.

The chain couples TRBV14 to TRBJ1-3; D ambiguous. CDR3 length equals 18 residues. CDR1 and CDR2 (germline): SGHDN, FVKESK. V lost 3 bases and J lost 0, with 18 bases in between. CDR3 amino acids: CASSQEDIGRPSGNTIYF. CDR3 nucleotides: TGTGCCAGCAGCCAGGAAGATATAGGGAGACCCTCTGGAAACACCATATATTTT.

The CDR3 protein is CASALGTGGETQYF. DNA of the CDR3: TGCGCCAGCGCTTTAGGGACAGGGGGCGAGACCCAGTACTTC. This chain connects TRBV5-1 to TRBJ2-5; 12 positions match TRBD1. The length of the CDR3 is 14 residues. Germline CDR1 reads SGHRS; CDR2 reads YFSETQ. With 7 bases clipped from V and 5 bases from J, the junction kept 6 bases outside the gene matches. The variable domain in full, completed from reference TRBV5-1 and TRBJ2-5, reads KAGVTQTPRYLIKTRGQQVTLSCSPISGHRSVSWYQQTPGQGLQFLFEYFSETQRNKGNFPGRFSGRQFSNSRSEMNVSTLELGDSALYLCASALGTGGETQYFGPGTRLLVL.

This clone has more than one count but fewer than ten. V usage is TRBV10-1 and J usage is TRBJ1-5, with D possibly being TRBD1 (5 bases). The CDR3 has 16 amino acids. Trimming removed 7 bases at V and 5 bases at J, with 21 bases between. The germline gives CDR1 WNHNN, CDR2 SYGVQD (reference sequence). CDR3 in amino acids: CASISPAPGLDQPQHF. The CDR3 nucleotides read TGCGCCAGCATCTCCCCGGCCCCAGGGTTGGATCAGCCCCAGCATTTT.

The V call is TRBV30, the J call TRBJ1-3; D is unclear. This CDR3 is 15 amino acids long. The germline CDR1 and CDR2 sequences are GTSNPN and SVGIG (reference sequence). The V gene lost 2 bases and the J gene lost 0 bases, with 11 bases spanning the gap. The CDR3 DNA sequence: TGTGCCTGGAGTCCGAGGAATCCCTCTGGAAACACCATATATTTT. Amino acid sequence: CAWSPRNPSGNTIYF.

V usage is TRBV9 and J usage is TRBJ2-5, with 12 bases aligning to TRBD2. The length of the CDR3 is 15 residues. V shed 3 bases, J shed 5 bases, and the junction held 5 bases outside the gene matches. Germline V CDR1 and CDR2: SGDLS, YYNGEE. DNA of the CDR3: TGTGCCAGCAGCGCATGGACTAGCGGGGCGGAGACCCAGTACTTC. Translated, it gives CASSAWTSGAETQYF. The full variable domain, in which reference TRBV9 and TRBJ2-5 provide the parts outside the CDR3, is DSGVTQTPKHLITATGQRVTLRCSPRSGDLSVYWYQQSLDQGLQFLIQYYNGEERAKGNILERFSAQQFPDLHSELNLSSLELGDSALYFCASSAWTSGAETQYFGPGTRLLVL.

This clone has a single count. V usage is TRBV10-2 and J usage is TRBJ2-7; D call uncertain. Looked up from germline, CDR1 is WSHSY and CDR2 is SAAADI. The CDR3 covers 14 residues. With 6 bases removed from V and 3 bases from J, the gap between germline ends came to 15 bases. The chain's CDR3 is CASRPLGLHYEQYF. As DNA, the CDR3 is TGCGCCAGCAGGCCTCTAGGCCTCCACTACGAGCAGTACTTC.

This clone has a single count. This chain connects TRBV5-4 to TRBJ2-2; D uncertain. CDR1 and CDR2 from the germline V gene are SGHNT and YYREEE (reference sequence). V was pared by 2 bases and J by 2 bases, with 7 bases between. This CDR3 spans 14 amino acids. The CDR3 loop is CASSLWRNTGELFF. The CDR3 DNA reads TGTGCCAGCAGCTTATGGAGAAACACCGGGGAGCTGTTTTTT.

The V call is TRBV2, the J call TRBJ2-1; 9 bases align to TRBD2. With V trimmed by 4 bases and J by 14 bases, 15 bases remained unmatched. The CDR3 totals 15 residues. From germline, CDR1 is SNHLY and CDR2 FYNNEI. CDR3 nucleotide sequence: TGTGCCAGCAGTGTAGAGGGACTAGCTCTTAACATAGAGTTCTTC. This encodes CASSVEGLALNIEFF.